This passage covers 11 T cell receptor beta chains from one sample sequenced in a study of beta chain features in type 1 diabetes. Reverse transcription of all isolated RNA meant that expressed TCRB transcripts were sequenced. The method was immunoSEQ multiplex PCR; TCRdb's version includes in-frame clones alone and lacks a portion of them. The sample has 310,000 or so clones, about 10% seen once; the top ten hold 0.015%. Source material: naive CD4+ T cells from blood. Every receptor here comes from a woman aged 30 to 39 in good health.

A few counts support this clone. CDR3 DNA sequence: TGTGCCAGCAGCTTCCCACAGGGGTCACACAATGAGCAGTTCTTC. Residues: CASSFPQGSHNEQFF. The chain is built from TRBV7-2 and TRBJ2-1; 7 bases agree with TRBD1. Germline lookup yields CDR1 SGHTA and CDR2 FQGNSA. The CDR3 has 15 residues. The trim removed 3 bases at V and 5 bases at J, leaving 7 bases unmatched.

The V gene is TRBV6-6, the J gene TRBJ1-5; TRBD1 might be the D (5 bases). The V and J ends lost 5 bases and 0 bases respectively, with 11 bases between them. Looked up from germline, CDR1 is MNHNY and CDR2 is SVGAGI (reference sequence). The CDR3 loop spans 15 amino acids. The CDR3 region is CASSRQPISNQPQHF. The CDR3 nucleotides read TGTGCCAGCAGTCGACAGCCCATTAGCAATCAGCCCCAGCATTTT.

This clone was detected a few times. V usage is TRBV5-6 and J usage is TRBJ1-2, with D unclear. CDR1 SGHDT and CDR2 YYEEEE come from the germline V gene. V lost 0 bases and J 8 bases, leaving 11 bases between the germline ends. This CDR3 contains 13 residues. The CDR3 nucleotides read TGTGCCAGCAGCTTGGTGGGTGGAGGAGGCTACACCTTC. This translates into CASSLVGGGGYTF.

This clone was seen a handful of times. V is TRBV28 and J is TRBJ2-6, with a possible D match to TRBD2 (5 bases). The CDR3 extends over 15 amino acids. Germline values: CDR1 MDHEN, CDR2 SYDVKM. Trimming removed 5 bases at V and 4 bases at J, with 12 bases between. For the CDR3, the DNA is TGTGCCAGCAGTCTCACCCGGAGGGGGGCCAACGTCCTGACTTTC. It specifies CASSLTRRGANVLTF.

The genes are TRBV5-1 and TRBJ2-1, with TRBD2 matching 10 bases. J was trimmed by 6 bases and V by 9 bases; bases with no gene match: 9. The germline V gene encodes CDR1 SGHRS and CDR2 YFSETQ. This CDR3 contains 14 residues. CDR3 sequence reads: CANSDSGRINEQFF. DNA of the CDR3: TGCGCCAACAGTGATAGCGGGAGGATCAATGAGCAGTTCTTC.

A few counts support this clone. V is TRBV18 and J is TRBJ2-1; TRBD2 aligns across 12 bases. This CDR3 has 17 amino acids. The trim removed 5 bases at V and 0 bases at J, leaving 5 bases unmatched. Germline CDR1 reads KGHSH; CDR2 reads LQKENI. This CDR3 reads CASSSSTSGSSYNEQFF. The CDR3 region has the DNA TGTGCCAGCTCATCATCGACTAGCGGGAGCTCCTACAATGAGCAGTTCTTC. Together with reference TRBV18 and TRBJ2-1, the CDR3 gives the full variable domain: NAGVMQNPRHLVRRRGQEARLRCSPMKGHSHVYWYRQLPEEGLKFMVYLQKENIIDESGMPKERFSAEFPKEGPSILRIQQVVRGDSAAYFCASSSSTSGSSYNEQFFGPGTRLTVL.

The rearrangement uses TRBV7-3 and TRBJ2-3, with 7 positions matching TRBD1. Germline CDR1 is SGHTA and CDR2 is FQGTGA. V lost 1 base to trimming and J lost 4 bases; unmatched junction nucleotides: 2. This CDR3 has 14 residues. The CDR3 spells CASSLMGQSDTQYF. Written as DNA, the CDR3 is TGTGCCAGCAGCTTAATGGGACAGTCAGATACGCAGTATTTT.

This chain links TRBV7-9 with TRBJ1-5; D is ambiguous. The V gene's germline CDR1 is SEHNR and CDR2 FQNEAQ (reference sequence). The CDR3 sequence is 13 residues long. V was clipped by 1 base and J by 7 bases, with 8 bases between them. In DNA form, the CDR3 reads TGTGCCAGCAGCTTAGGCCAGGAACAGCCCCAGCATTTT. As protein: CASSLGQEQPQHF. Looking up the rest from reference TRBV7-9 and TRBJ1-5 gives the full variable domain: DTGVSQNPRHKITKRGQNVTFRCDPISEHNRLYWYRQTLGQGPEFLTYFQNEAQLEKSRLLSDRFSAERPKGSFSTLEIQRTEQGDSAMYLCASSLGQEQPQHFGDGTRLSIL.

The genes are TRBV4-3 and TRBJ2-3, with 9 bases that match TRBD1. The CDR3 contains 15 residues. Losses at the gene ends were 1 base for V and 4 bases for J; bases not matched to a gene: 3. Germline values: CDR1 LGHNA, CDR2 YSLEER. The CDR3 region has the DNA TGCGCCAGCAGCCAAGGGGACAGGGACCCAGATACGCAGTATTTT. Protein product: CASSQGDRDPDTQYF.

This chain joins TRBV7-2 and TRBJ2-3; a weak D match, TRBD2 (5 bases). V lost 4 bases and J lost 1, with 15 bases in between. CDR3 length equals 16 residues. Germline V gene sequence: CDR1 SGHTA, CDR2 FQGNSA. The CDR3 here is CASSYYSAGGTDTQYF. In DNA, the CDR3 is TGTGCCAGCAGCTATTATAGTGCGGGCGGCACAGATACGCAGTATTTT.

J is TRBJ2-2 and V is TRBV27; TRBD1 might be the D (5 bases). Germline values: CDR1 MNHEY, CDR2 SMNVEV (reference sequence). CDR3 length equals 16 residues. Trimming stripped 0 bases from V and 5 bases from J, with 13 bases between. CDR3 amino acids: CASSLSMAGRTGELFF. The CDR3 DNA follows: TGTGCCAGCAGTTTATCGATGGCAGGGCGGACCGGGGAGCTGTTTTTT.